These T cell receptor beta chains were read from a single sample in a study of T cell responses to AZD1222 COVID-19 vaccine. Assay: immunoSEQ multiplex PCR; the TCRdb copy retains only in-frame clones and omits some. The sample lists around 120,000 clones, roughly nine tenths occurring once. Specimen: peripheral blood, collected on day 0 of AZD1222 vaccination. These receptors were taken from an adult in good health. CDR3s include the opening cysteine and the closing phenylalanine or tryptophan. Each record gives: CDR3 DNA, CDR3 protein, clone size, V gene, J gene, D gene. A D gene is named only where the DNA matches it firmly. Not all rows give a size; the values are once, few, many and, for expanded clones, a class.

cdr3_nt: TGTGCCAGCAGCCCCCGGGACAGAAAGTACTTC
cdr3_aa: CASSPRDRKYF
clone_size: .
v_call: TRBV28
j_call: TRBJ2-7
d_call: TRBD1

cdr3_nt: TGTGCCAGCCGAAGGGGCATCTCTGGAAACACCATATATTTT
cdr3_aa: CASRRGISGNTIYF
clone_size: once
v_call: TRBV7-9
j_call: TRBJ1-3
d_call: .

cdr3_nt: TGTGCCAGTAGTACCTCAGGGGGGTTGAACACTGAAGCTTTCTTT
cdr3_aa: CASSTSGGLNTEAFF
clone_size: .
v_call: TRBV19
j_call: TRBJ1-1
d_call: TRBD1

cdr3_nt: TGTGCCAGCAGGTCCGCACCGGGACCCTACGGCGAGCAGTACTTC
cdr3_aa: CASRSAPGPYGEQYF
clone_size: .
v_call: TRBV5-4
j_call: TRBJ2-7
d_call: .

cdr3_nt: TGTGCCAGCAGTCCCCCCGGACAGGGGGCCTACGAGCAGTACTTC
cdr3_aa: CASSPPGQGAYEQYF
clone_size: .
v_call: TRBV28
j_call: TRBJ2-7
d_call: TRBD1

cdr3_nt: TGTGCCAGCAGTTCTTACAGGGGGCTCGGCAATCAGCCCCAGCATTTT
cdr3_aa: CASSSYRGLGNQPQHF
clone_size: once
v_call: TRBV28
j_call: TRBJ1-5
d_call: TRBD1

cdr3_nt: TGTGCCAGCAGGAATCAGGGACGGGGACACACTGAAGCTTTCTTT
cdr3_aa: CASRNQGRGHTEAFF
clone_size: .
v_call: TRBV7-8
j_call: TRBJ1-1
d_call: .

cdr3_nt: TGTGCCAGCAGTCAGACAGGGGGCCACACCGGGGAGCTGTTTTTT
cdr3_aa: CASSQTGGHTGELFF
clone_size: .
v_call: TRBV6-2/TRBV6-3
j_call: TRBJ2-2
d_call: TRBD1

cdr3_nt: TGTGCCAGCAGCCCCAGATTGGGACGCCCGAGCTCCTACGAGCAGTACTTC
cdr3_aa: CASSPRLGRPSSYEQYF
clone_size: .
v_call: TRBV11-3
j_call: TRBJ2-7
d_call: .

cdr3_nt: TGTGCCAGTAAGGGTTCCGGGTCAGGGTCAGCTGGAAACACCATATATTTT
cdr3_aa: CASKGSGSGSAGNTIYF
clone_size: few
v_call: TRBV19
j_call: TRBJ1-3
d_call: .

cdr3_nt: TGTGCCAGCAGCTCCCCACTAGCGGGGGGGCGAGTTGAGCAGTTCTTC
cdr3_aa: CASSSPLAGGRVEQFF
clone_size: .
v_call: TRBV11-1
j_call: TRBJ2-1
d_call: TRBD2

cdr3_nt: TGTGCCAGCAGCCCACAGGGTCTTAACTATGGCTACACCTTC
cdr3_aa: CASSPQGLNYGYTF
clone_size: .
v_call: TRBV11-3
j_call: TRBJ1-2
d_call: .

cdr3_nt: TGTGCCAGCAGTTACTCGGCAGGGAATCTTTACGAGCAGTACTTC
cdr3_aa: CASSYSAGNLYEQYF
clone_size: .
v_call: TRBV6-5
j_call: TRBJ2-7
d_call: .

cdr3_nt: TGTGCCAGCACCGCCGGGGATGTAAATTCACCCCTCCACTTT
cdr3_aa: CASTAGDVNSPLHF
clone_size: .
v_call: TRBV2
j_call: TRBJ1-6
d_call: .

cdr3_nt: TGTGCCAGCAGCCAAGATTTACTAGCGGGGTGGAATGAGCAGTTCTTC
cdr3_aa: CASSQDLLAGWNEQFF
clone_size: .
v_call: TRBV3-1/TRBV3-2
j_call: TRBJ2-1
d_call: TRBD2

cdr3_nt: TGTGCAAGTCGCTTAGCTAAGGCTAGCGGGTTACCCTCCTACAATGAGCAGTTCTTC
cdr3_aa: CASRLAKASGLPSYNEQFF
clone_size: .
v_call: TRBV12-2
j_call: TRBJ2-1
d_call: .

cdr3_nt: TGCGCCAGCAGCCAAGCAGGGGTCACTGAAGCTTTCTTT
cdr3_aa: CASSQAGVTEAFF
clone_size: .
v_call: TRBV4-1
j_call: TRBJ1-1
d_call: .

cdr3_nt: TGTGCCAGCAGCCTGGACAGAATCGGCTACACCTTC
cdr3_aa: CASSLDRIGYTF
clone_size: .
v_call: TRBV6-5
j_call: TRBJ1-2
d_call: .

cdr3_nt: TGTGCCAGTAGTATGGTCAACAGGGTCGCAGTAGAGACCCAGTACTTC
cdr3_aa: CASSMVNRVAVETQYF
clone_size: .
v_call: TRBV19
j_call: TRBJ2-5
d_call: .

cdr3_nt: TGTGCCAGCAGTTCCCCATCACAGGGAAGGGGCTATGGCTACACCTTC
cdr3_aa: CASSSPSQGRGYGYTF
clone_size: .
v_call: TRBV27
j_call: TRBJ1-2
d_call: .

cdr3_nt: TGCGCCAGCAGCCAAGTCCAGTCCGATTACGAGCAGTACTTC
cdr3_aa: CASSQVQSDYEQYF
clone_size: .
v_call: TRBV4-1
j_call: TRBJ2-7
d_call: .

cdr3_nt: TGCGCCAGCAGCTTGGTCGCGACAGGAAACAATGAGCAGTTCTTC
cdr3_aa: CASSLVATGNNEQFF
clone_size: .
v_call: TRBV5-1
j_call: TRBJ2-1
d_call: .

cdr3_nt: TGTGCCGCCAATCGCGGAGGGGGCATAGTAGGTGGAAACACCATATATTTT
cdr3_aa: CAANRGGGIVGGNTIYF
clone_size: .
v_call: TRBV28
j_call: TRBJ1-3
d_call: TRBD1

cdr3_nt: TGCGCCAGCAGCCAAGCATCGGCTAGCGGGCCTATGGCGGCAGATACGCAGTATTTT
cdr3_aa: CASSQASASGPMAADTQYF
clone_size: .
v_call: TRBV4-3
j_call: TRBJ2-3
d_call: TRBD2

cdr3_nt: TGTGCCATCAGTGTCCTAGCAGGAGCTACAGATACGCAGTATTTT
cdr3_aa: CAISVLAGATDTQYF
clone_size: .
v_call: TRBV10-3
j_call: TRBJ2-3
d_call: .

cdr3_nt: TGTGCCAGCAGCCCCGGCAGGGAGAGCTATGGCTACACCTTC
cdr3_aa: CASSPGRESYGYTF
clone_size: .
v_call: TRBV2
j_call: TRBJ1-2
d_call: .

cdr3_nt: TGCAGCGTTGAAGACCGGACTAGCGGGGACTACACAGATACGCAGTATTTT
cdr3_aa: CSVEDRTSGDYTDTQYF
clone_size: .
v_call: TRBV29-1
j_call: TRBJ2-3
d_call: TRBD2